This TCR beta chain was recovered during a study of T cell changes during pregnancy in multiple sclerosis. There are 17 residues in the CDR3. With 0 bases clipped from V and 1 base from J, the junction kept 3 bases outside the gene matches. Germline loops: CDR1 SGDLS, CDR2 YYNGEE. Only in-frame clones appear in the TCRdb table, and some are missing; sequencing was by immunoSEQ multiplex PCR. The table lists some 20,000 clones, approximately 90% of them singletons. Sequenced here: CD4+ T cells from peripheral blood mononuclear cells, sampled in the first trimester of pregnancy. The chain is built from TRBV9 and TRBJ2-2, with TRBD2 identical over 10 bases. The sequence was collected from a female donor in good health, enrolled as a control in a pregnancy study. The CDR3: CASSVASGGLNTGELFF. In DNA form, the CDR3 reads TGTGCCAGCAGCGTAGCTAGCGGGGGCCTGAACACCGGGGAGCTGTTTTTT. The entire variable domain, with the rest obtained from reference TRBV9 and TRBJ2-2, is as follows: DSGVTQTPKHLITATGQRVTLRCSPRSGDLSVYWYQQSLDQGLQFLIQYYNGEERAKGNILERFSAQQFPDLHSELNLSSLELGDSALYFCASSVASGGLNTGELFFGEGSRLTVL.